What follows are 30 T cell receptor beta chains derived from one specimen sequenced in a study of blood T cell repertoires in COVID-19. Sequencing was performed with immunoSEQ multiplex PCR; in TCRdb, only in-frame clones are kept and a portion is missing. Found here are fewer than 350,000 clones, around 89% of them singletons; the top ten hold about 4.6%. Material for sequencing was peripheral blood. Source of these receptors: a man in his forties with acute or convalescent COVID-19.

This chain joins TRBV11-2 and TRBJ1-1, with 7 bases fitting TRBD1. Germline V gives CDR1 SGHAT, CDR2 FQNNGV. V trimming: 6 bases; J trimming: 0 bases; junction bases outside the gene matches: 4. This CDR3 has 14 residues. The CDR3 sequence is CASRWQGVNTEAFF. The CDR3, as DNA: TGTGCCAGCAGGTGGCAGGGGGTGAACACTGAAGCTTTCTTT. Filled out from reference TRBV11-2 and TRBJ1-1, the complete variable domain reads EAGVAQSPRYKIIEKRQSVAFWCNPISGHATLYWYQQILGQGPKLLIQFQNNGVVDDSQLPKDRFSAERLKGVDSTLKIQPAKLEDSAVYLCASRWQGVNTEAFFGQGTRLTVV.

V and J are TRBV29-1 and TRBJ1-6, with unresolved D. Germline CDR1 SQVTM, CDR2 ANQGSEA. V lost 3 bases to trimming and J lost 10 bases, with 13 bases between them. CDR3 length: 13 residues. Written as DNA, the CDR3 is TGCAGCGTTGAGTACAGCCCGGGATCACCCCTCCACTTT. Translation gives CSVEYSPGSPLHF.

This rearrangement joins TRBV6-1 to TRBJ2-3, with TRBD2 matching 8 bases. The V and J ends lost 2 bases and 5 bases, in that order; junction bases with no gene match: 6. CDR1 is MNHNS, CDR2 SASEGT, per germline. This CDR3 region has 15 residues. As DNA, the CDR3 is TGTGCCAGCAGTGAATCCCGGGGGGGCCGAGATACGCAGTATTTT. Translation gives CASSESRGGRDTQYF.

This clone was found once. In DNA form, the CDR3 reads TGTGCCAGCAGCGCTACAGGGGAAGGGACAGATACGCAGTATTTT. Residues: CASSATGEGTDTQYF. The chain combines TRBV4-2 with TRBJ2-3, with 7 bases that match TRBD1. This CDR3 comprises 15 residues. The ends lost 5 bases at V and 3 bases at J; junction bases unmatched: 8. The germline V gene encodes CDR1 LGHNA and CDR2 YNFKEQ.

The chain couples TRBV3-1 (or the pseudogene TRBV3-2) to TRBJ1-1, with 7 bases matching TRBD1. From germline, CDR1 is LGHDT and CDR2 YNNKEL (reference sequence). The CDR3 is 14 amino acids. Trimming cost V 11 bases and J 1 base; bases outside gene matches: 10. CDR3 coding DNA: TGTGCCGTAAGATCGAGGGGGCGGAACACTGAAGCTTTCTTT. This encodes CAVRSRGRNTEAFF.

This clone was recorded only once. The chain employs TRBV5-1 and TRBJ2-2; D gene uncertain. CDR3 length: 15 residues. Per the germline V gene, CDR1 is SGHRS and CDR2 is YFSETQ. Trimming took off 0 bases at V and 7 bases at J, with 13 bases between the two ends. The CDR3 spells CASSLALFAGGELFF. CDR3 sequence (DNA): TGCGCCAGCAGCTTGGCCTTATTCGCAGGCGGGGAGCTGTTTTTT.

This sequence joins TRBV19 and TRBJ1-2, with D perhaps matching TRBD1 (5 bases). Trimming took off 6 bases at V and 4 bases at J, with 15 bases between the two ends. Germline CDR1 reads LNHDA; CDR2 reads SQIVND (reference sequence). The CDR3 is 14 amino acids. The CDR3, as DNA: TGTGCCAGTAGGGGTCCGGGGGAGACCTATGGCTACACCTTC. Amino acid sequence: CASRGPGETYGYTF.

The rearrangement uses TRBV19 and TRBJ1-5; 7 bases match TRBD1. V trimming: 3 bases; J trimming: 3 bases; junction bases outside the gene matches: 2. The CDR3 length is 14 residues. Germline CDR1 LNHDA, CDR2 SQIVND (reference sequence). This CDR3 is CASSMTGINQPQHF. The CDR3, as DNA: TGTGCCAGTAGTATGACAGGGATCAATCAGCCCCAGCATTTT.

This chain connects TRBV6-1 to TRBJ1-2, with D unresolved. The CDR3 has 13 amino acids. Germline V gene data show CDR1 as MNHNS and CDR2 as SASEGT. The ends were cut back, 3 bases at V and 6 bases at J, with 11 bases in the middle. CDR3 loop: CASSDGGIDGYTF. The CDR3 region has the DNA TGTGCCAGCAGTGATGGAGGGATCGATGGCTACACCTTC.

The chain employs TRBV6-4 and TRBJ1-2; D unclear. The CDR3 has 14 amino acids. Between the trimmed V and J ends, which lost 2 bases and 8 bases, there was a span of 15 bases. Germline CDR1 MRHNA, CDR2 SNTAGT. The CDR3 DNA is TGTGCCAGCAGTGACCAAACGGGGTTAAGCGGCTACACCTTC. This sequence encodes CASSDQTGLSGYTF.

J is TRBJ2-7 and V is TRBV24-1, with a tentative D call TRBD2 (5 bases). The CDR3 runs to 14 residues. The germline V and J ends were trimmed by 1 base and 5 bases, with 11 bases remaining between them. Germline V gene data show CDR1 as KGHDR and CDR2 as SFDVKD. As DNA, the CDR3 is TGTGCCACCAGTGATTTTTTAGCCGGGGACGAGCAGTACTTC. Its protein product is CATSDFLAGDEQYF.

V usage is TRBV5-1 and J usage is TRBJ2-2, with a tentative D call TRBD1 (6 bases). The V gene's germline CDR1 is SGHRS and CDR2 YFSETQ. V was clipped by 7 bases and J by 4 bases, with 14 bases between them. This CDR3 region has 14 residues. In nucleotides, the CDR3 is TGCGCCAGCGAGCCAGGGGCAGGCACCGGGGAGCTGTTTTTT. It translates to CASEPGAGTGELFF.

The chain recombines TRBV24-1 with TRBJ1-1; 9 nucleotides align to TRBD1. Germline V gene sequence: CDR1 KGHDR, CDR2 SFDVKD. Trimming cost V 4 bases and J 6 bases; bases outside gene matches: 8. This CDR3 has 15 amino acids. The CDR3 coding sequence is TGTGCCACCAGTGACCGGGGACAGGGCTCTTCTGAAGCTTTCTTT. It translates to CATSDRGQGSSEAFF.

The chain carries TRBV24-1 and TRBJ2-6, with a weak D call TRBD1 (5 bases). V lost 9 bases and J 2 bases, leaving 7 bases between the germline ends. The germline CDR1 and CDR2 sequences are KGHDR and SFDVKD. This CDR3 region has 13 residues. CDR3 sequence reads: CATGRAGANVLTF. For the CDR3, the DNA is TGTGCCACCGGCAGGGCTGGGGCCAACGTCCTGACTTTC.

The chain recombines TRBV6-6 with TRBJ1-5; D not certain. V lost 7 bases and J 7 bases, leaving 11 bases between the germline ends. CDR3 size: 12 residues. Germline V lookup: CDR1 MNHNY, CDR2 SVGAGI (reference sequence). Here the CDR3 DNA reads TGTGCCAGCACCAGACTTGGGCAGCCCCAGCATTTT. Protein: CASTRLGQPQHF.

The chain links TRBV2 to TRBJ2-5; 7 bases are shared with TRBD1. The ends lost 4 bases at V and 2 bases at J; junction bases unmatched: 4. The CDR3 is made up of 14 amino acids. Germline CDR1 reads SNHLY; CDR2 reads FYNNEI. The CDR3 nucleotides read TGTGCCAGCAGTGTTGGGACAGTACAAGAGACCCAGTACTTC. This translates into CASSVGTVQETQYF.

This clone showed up just a few times. The V call is TRBV30, the J call TRBJ1-5, with 7 bases lining up with TRBD1. The CDR3 is 14 residues long. In germline, CDR1 is GTSNPN, CDR2 SVGIG (reference sequence). The J segment lost 4 bases and the V segment lost 1 base, leaving 4 bases of the junction unmatched. CDR3 bases: TGTGCCTGGAGTGCGGCGACAGGGAATCAGCCCCAGCATTTT. Protein product: CAWSAATGNQPQHF.

The V and J genes are TRBV5-8 and TRBJ2-2; 7 positions agree with TRBD1. Germline lookup yields CDR1 SGHTS and CDR2 YDEGEE. This CDR3 has 15 residues. The V segment lost 0 bases and the J segment 3 bases; nucleotides outside the gene matches: 2. CDR3 in amino acids: CASSLGDRDTGELFF. DNA of the CDR3: TGTGCCAGCAGCTTGGGAGACAGGGACACCGGGGAGCTGTTTTTT.

This chain joins TRBV6-5 and TRBJ1-5; unclear D gene. The V gene lost 2 bases and the J gene lost 0 bases, with 11 bases spanning the gap. CDR1 MNHEY and CDR2 SVGAGI come from the germline V gene. The CDR3 contains 16 residues. The CDR3: CASSYLRGNSNQPQHF. CDR3 sequence (DNA): TGTGCCAGCAGTTACCTCCGGGGAAATAGCAATCAGCCCCAGCATTTT.

The rearrangement uses TRBV6-6 and TRBJ1-3, with D uncertain. V lost 2 bases and J lost 5, with 13 bases in between. The germline V gene has CDR1 MNHNY and CDR2 SVGAGI (reference sequence). The CDR3 has 15 amino acids. The CDR3 nucleotides are TGTGCCAGCAGTTACACCCAGACACTTAGAAACACCATATATTTT. Protein sequence: CASSYTQTLRNTIYF.

The rearrangement uses TRBV10-1 and TRBJ2-2; 11 bases map to TRBD1. This CDR3 is 16 amino acids long. Germline V CDR1 and CDR2: WNHNN, SYGVQD (reference sequence). The V gene end was trimmed by 5 bases and the J gene end by 5 bases; junction bases not matched to a gene: 7. The CDR3 region has the DNA TGCGCCAGCAGTAGCGCTGGGACAGGGGGGACCGGGGAGCTGTTTTTT. Protein product: CASSSAGTGGTGELFF.

The chain employs TRBV27 and TRBJ2-3; 8 bases line up with TRBD1. CDR1 MNHEY and CDR2 SMNVEV come from the germline V gene (reference sequence). Trimming cost V 5 bases and J 4 bases; bases outside gene matches: 11. The CDR3 contains 16 residues. DNA of the CDR3: TGTGCCAGCAGTCGTCTACCGGGACAGGACTCAGATACGCAGTATTTT. It translates to CASSRLPGQDSDTQYF.

This rearrangement joins TRBV24-1 to TRBJ1-1; 9 nucleotides match TRBD1. The CDR3 runs to 15 residues. With V trimmed by 2 bases and J by 6 bases, 6 bases remained unmatched. Germline CDR1 KGHDR, CDR2 SFDVKD. The CDR3: CATSDSGQGTPEAFF. DNA of the CDR3: TGTGCCACCAGTGATTCTGGACAGGGGACACCTGAAGCTTTCTTT.

A single count supports this clone. V and J are TRBV19 and TRBJ1-1; D unclear. CDR3 size: 14 residues. Deletions cut 5 bases from V and 2 bases from J, with 12 bases between. In germline, CDR1 is LNHDA, CDR2 SQIVND (reference sequence). The CDR3 protein is CASSYRDFNTEAFF. CDR3 nucleotides: TGTGCCAGTAGTTACCGGGATTTTAACACTGAAGCTTTCTTT.

The chain is built from TRBV11-2 and TRBJ2-7, with TRBD1 matching over 8 bases. The CDR3 contains 14 residues. Germline CDR1 reads SGHAT; CDR2 reads FQNNGV. Trimming took 3 bases from V and 4 from J; bases not matched to a gene: 5. The CDR3 nucleotides read TGTGCCAGCAGCTTCAACAGGGGGAGTTACGAGCAGTACTTC. This codes for CASSFNRGSYEQYF.

The gene calls are TRBV2 and TRBJ2-2, with D possibly TRBD1 on 5 matching bases. CDR1 and CDR2 (germline): SNHLY, FYNNEI. The CDR3 runs to 16 residues. The V gene lost 8 bases and the J gene lost 2 bases, with 18 bases spanning the gap. The CDR3 DNA sequence: TGTGCCAGCGCAGGGCAAGGTTTCCGAAACACCGGGGAGCTGTTTTTT. It encodes CASAGQGFRNTGELFF. Complete variable domain (other parts from reference TRBV2 and TRBJ2-2): EPEVTQTPSHQVTQMGQEVILRCVPISNHLYFYWYRQILGQKVEFLVSFYNNEISEKSEIFDDQFSVERPDGSNFTLKIRSTKLEDSAMYFCASAGQGFRNTGELFFGEGSRLTVL.

This clone was recorded once. As DNA, the CDR3 is TGTGCCAGCAGCTTGGCGGTAGGGGGGGAAGCTAACTATGGCTACACCTTC. Translated, it gives CASSLAVGGEANYGYTF. The rearrangement joins TRBV5-4 to TRBJ1-2, with a tentative D call TRBD1 (6 bases). The length of the CDR3 is 17 residues. Per the germline V gene, CDR1 is SGHNT and CDR2 is YYREEE (reference sequence). V dropped 0 bases and J dropped 0 bases, with 15 bases sitting between them. The whole variable domain, filled in from reference TRBV5-4 and TRBJ1-2, reads ETGVTQSPTHLIKTRGQQVTLRCSSQSGHNTVSWYQQALGQGPQFIFQYYREEENGRGNFPPRFSGLQFPNYSSELNVNALELDDSALYLCASSLAVGGEANYGYTFGSGTRLTVV.

Comments on this clone: One junction end disagrees with the germline gene, perhaps due to a read error. V gene TRBV7-2 combines with J gene TRBJ2-7, with D tentatively TRBD2 (6 bases). The CDR3 is made up of 14 amino acids. Germline V gene lookup returns CDR1 SGHTA and CDR2 FQGNSA. In nucleotides, the CDR3 is TGTGCCGGCAGCTTCGGTCAGGGAGGCTACGAGCAGTACTTC. This codes for CAGSFGQGGYEQYF. Supplemented by reference TRBV7-2 and TRBJ2-7, the full variable domain reads GAGVSQSPSNKVTEKGKDVELRCDPISGHTALYWYRQSLGQGLEFLIYFQGNSAPDKSGLPSDRFSAERTGGSVSTLTIQRTQQEDSAVYLCAGSFGQGGYEQYFGPGTRLTVT.

This clone came up a few times. J is TRBJ1-1 and V is TRBV5-1; 7 nucleotides agree with TRBD1. Germline CDR1 reads SGHRS; CDR2 reads YFSETQ. The CDR3 contains 15 residues. The J segment lost 7 bases and the V segment lost 6 bases, leaving 15 bases of the junction unmatched. The CDR3 DNA reads as TGCGCCAGCACCGACTTAAGGCAGGGGGGCCGTGAAGCTTTCTTT. It specifies CASTDLRQGGREAFF.

The genes are TRBV25-1 and TRBJ2-6; tentatively, D is TRBD1 (6 bases). The length of the CDR3 is 17 residues. V dropped 5 bases and J dropped 0 bases, with 14 bases sitting between them. Germline V CDR1 and CDR2: MGHDK, SYGVNS. The CDR3 nucleotides read TGTGCCAGCAGTTGGGCAGGGGTCTCCTCTGGGGCCAACGTCCTGACTTTC. Translated: CASSWAGVSSGANVLTF.